A selection of T cell receptor beta chains follows, all from one sample in a study of CD8 T cells in Susac syndrome. One entry per CDR3 protein, called by TCRdb with MiXCR from the immunoSEQ multiplex PCR reads. This table has more than 150,000 distinct CDR3 sequences, approximately 95% appearing once. The material sequenced was CD8+ T cells from PBMCs. These receptor sequences come from a human donor with Susac syndrome. Both conserved end residues are part of each CDR3. The D gene is left open where the match is weak. Only part of the rows carry a size: once, few, many, or a class if the clone is expanded.

>TRBJ2-3|.|TRBV15|once
TGTGCCACCAGCAGAGGTCGGGGGCCGACGACAGATACGCAGTATTTT
CATSRGRGPTTDTQYF
>TRBJ1-5|.|TRBV27|.
TGTGCCAGCAGTCCAAGTACGGGCAATCAGCCCCAGCATTTT
CASSPSTGNQPQHF
>TRBJ2-5|.|TRBV30|.
TGTGCCTGGAAGGGCGGGCCGGCCGAGACCCAGTACTTC
CAWKGGPAETQYF
>TRBJ2-1|TRBD2|TRBV5-6|.
TGTGCCAGCAGCTTGACTGGACTAGCGCTTAACAATGAGCAGTTCTTC
CASSLTGLALNNEQFF
>TRBJ2-5|.|TRBV7-2|.
TGTGCCAGCAGCACCGGGGCGGGACTCCAGTACTTC
CASSTGAGLQYF
>TRBJ1-1|.|TRBV30|.
TGTGCCGGAGGGCGCATAATCACTGAAGCTTTCTTT
CAGGRIITEAFF
>TRBJ2-7|TRBD2|TRBV29-1|.
TGCAGCGTGCGCGGGAGTCAGGATAGCGGGTACGAGCAGTACTTC
CSVRGSQDSGYEQYF
>TRBJ1-5|TRBD1|TRBV18|.
TGTGCCAGCTCAGGACAGGACCATAGCAATCAGCCCCAGCATTTT
CASSGQDHSNQPQHF
>TRBJ2-5|TRBD1|TRBV3-1|.
TGTGCCAGCATCGACAGGGGAGGTGATCAAGAGACCCAGTACTTC
CASIDRGGDQETQYF
>TRBJ1-5|.|TRBV2|.
TGTGCCAGCAGCGACGAATTGGGGAATCAGCCCCAGCATTTT
CASSDELGNQPQHF
>TRBJ1-1|TRBD1|TRBV29-1|.
TGCAGCGTTGAAGATCGGCAGGGGGCCCCCGCTTTCTTT
CSVEDRQGAPAFF
>TRBJ2-7|TRBD1|TRBV20-1|.
TGCAGTGCTAGAGGACGAGGGACAGGGTCCGAGCAGTACTTC
CSARGRGTGSEQYF
>TRBJ2-1|.|TRBV20-1|.
TGCAGTGCTAGAGTCCGGGACAAAAATGAGCAGTTCTTC
CSARVRDKNEQFF
>TRBJ2-1|.|TRBV5-4|.
TGTGCCAGCATCAAATGGGGAGAGGGGGGGACCCCCTACAATGAGCAGTTCTTC
CASIKWGEGGTPYNEQFF
>TRBJ1-2|TRBD1|TRBV5-1|.
TGCGCCAGCAGCTCCCAAGGGACAGGACAAACTAACTATGGCTACACCTTC
CASSSQGTGQTNYGYTF
>TRBJ2-3|.|TRBV5-6|.
TGTGCCAGCAGTCCCAGAGTCACAGATACGCAGTATTTT
CASSPRVTDTQYF
>TRBJ1-2|.|TRBV4-1|.
TGCGCCAGCAGCCAAGCTAAGGACAGTATCTATGGCTACACCTTC
CASSQAKDSIYGYTF
>TRBJ1-6|.|TRBV12-3/TRBV12-4|.
TGTGCCAGCAGCCCAGGACACTATAATTCACCCCTCCACTTT
CASSPGHYNSPLHF
>TRBJ2-7|TRBD1|TRBV7-9|.
TGTGCCAGCAGCTTACCGAGCCTCCGGGACAGCGTCACCTACGAGCAGTACTTC
CASSLPSLRDSVTYEQYF
>TRBJ2-2|.|TRBV5-4|.
TGTGCCAGCAGCTTGGAGGTGTCGAACACCGGGGAGCTGTTTTTT
CASSLEVSNTGELFF
>TRBJ2-4|.|TRBV5-1|.
TGCGCCAGCAGCTCCCCCGTGGCCAAAAACATTCAGTACTTC
CASSSPVAKNIQYF
>TRBJ2-5|.|TRBV2|.
TGTGCCAGCAGTGAAGCGAACCAAGAGACCCAGTACTTC
CASSEANQETQYF
>TRBJ2-7|.|TRBV2|.
TGTGCCAGCAGAAACGGAATATCCTACGAGCAGTACTTC
CASRNGISYEQYF
>TRBJ2-7|.|TRBV4-1|.
TGCGCCAGCAGCCAAGCGGGAGTAAGGGGCTACGAGCAGTACTTC
CASSQAGVRGYEQYF
>TRBJ2-1|.|TRBV4-1|.
TGCGCCAGCAGCCATCCCGTTCGCAGCAATGAGCAGTTCTTC
CASSHPVRSNEQFF